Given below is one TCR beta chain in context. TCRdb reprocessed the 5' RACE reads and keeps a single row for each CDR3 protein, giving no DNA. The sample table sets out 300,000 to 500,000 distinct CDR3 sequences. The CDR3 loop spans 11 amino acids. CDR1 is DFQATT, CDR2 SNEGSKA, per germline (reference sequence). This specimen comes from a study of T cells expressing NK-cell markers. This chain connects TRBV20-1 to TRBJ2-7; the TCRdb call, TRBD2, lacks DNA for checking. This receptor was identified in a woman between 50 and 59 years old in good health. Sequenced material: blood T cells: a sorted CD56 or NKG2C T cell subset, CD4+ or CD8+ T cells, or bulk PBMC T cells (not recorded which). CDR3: CSAGLVYEQYF.